What follows are 6 T cell receptor beta chains derived from one specimen sequenced in a study of blood T cell repertoires in COVID-19. TCRdb's copy holds only in-frame clones and misses some; the assay was immunoSEQ multiplex PCR. The sample holds about 180,000 clones, about three quarters seen once. Sequenced: peripheral blood. These receptors were taken from a woman aged 70-85 years with acute or convalescent COVID-19.

This clone showed up just a few times. V usage is TRBV5-1 and J usage is TRBJ1-1, with D tentatively TRBD1 (5 bases). Trimming left V 4 bases short and J 1 base short, with 8 bases between. In germline, CDR1 is SGHRS, CDR2 YFSETQ. The CDR3 length is 13 residues. The CDR3 nucleotides read TGCGCCAGCAGCCAGACAGCGAACACTGAAGCTTTCTTT. Protein sequence: CASSQTANTEAFF.

As for this clone: Additional DNA sequences in this sample encode the identical CDR3. The chain joins TRBV30 to TRBJ1-5; 8 bases agree with TRBD1. Germline lookup yields CDR1 GTSNPN and CDR2 SVGIG (reference sequence). After removal of 1 base from V and 4 bases from J, the junction contained 3 bases not matched to a gene. CDR3 length equals 14 residues. The CDR3 sequence is CAWSGGQVNQPQHF. The CDR3 bases are TGTGCCTGGAGTGGGGGACAGGTTAATCAGCCCCAGCATTTT.

This chain uses TRBV27 with TRBJ2-7; 9 bases match TRBD1. This CDR3 contains 13 residues. Germline CDR1 is MNHEY and CDR2 is SMNVEV (reference sequence). With 6 bases clipped from V and 7 bases from J, the junction kept 7 bases outside the gene matches. The CDR3 reads CASRWTGAGEQYF. CDR3 nucleotide sequence: TGTGCCAGCAGATGGACAGGGGCCGGGGAGCAGTACTTC.

CDR3 sequence: CASRGMAGRPSTDTQYF. CDR3 sequence (DNA): TGTGCCAGCAGGGGTATGGCGGGCCGACCTAGCACAGATACGCAGTATTTT. The chain combines TRBV28 with TRBJ2-3, with D maybe TRBD2 (5 bases). Germline-derived CDR1 and CDR2 are MDHEN and SYDVKM. The CDR3 extends over 17 amino acids. Trimming removed 6 bases at V and 0 bases at J, with 19 bases between.

The gene calls are TRBV14 and TRBJ1-1; no clear D gene. Between the trimmed V and J ends, which lost 0 bases and 5 bases, there was a span of 10 bases. The CDR3 extends over 14 amino acids. Per the germline V gene, CDR1 is SGHDN and CDR2 is FVKESK. The CDR3 sequence: CASSQEARGTEAFF. For the CDR3, the DNA is TGTGCCAGCAGCCAAGAGGCCCGGGGAACTGAAGCTTTCTTT.

This clone was seen a handful of times. The chain links TRBV18 to TRBJ1-1; 9 nucleotides align to TRBD1. Trimming took 3 bases from V and 1 from J; bases not matched to a gene: 3. This CDR3 has 15 residues. From germline, CDR1 is KGHSH and CDR2 LQKENI. Here the CDR3 reads CASSPPGQGNTEAFF. The CDR3 coding sequence is TGTGCCAGCTCACCTCCGGGACAGGGGAACACTGAAGCTTTCTTT. Combining the CDR3 with reference TRBV18 and TRBJ1-1 gives the whole variable domain NAGVMQNPRHLVRRRGQEARLRCSPMKGHSHVYWYRQLPEEGLKFMVYLQKENIIDESGMPKERFSAEFPKEGPSILRIQQVVRGDSAAYFCASSPPGQGNTEAFFGQGTRLTVV.